Following are 28 T cell receptor beta chains from one sample sequenced in a study of vaccination and CD4 T cells after COVID-19. Their target antigens are unknown. The sample's treatment: approximately 11-day PBMC culture with coronavirus spike peptide pools or control peptides (ViraFEST assay). The Oncomine TCR Beta short-read assay sequenced DNA from cultured CD4+ T cells. TCRdb ran MiXCR on the PCR reads and lists one entry per CDR3 protein. The profile shows roughly 6,800 distinct CDR3 sequences, about 47% of them singletons. The sample comprised CD4+ T cells from blood, cultured in vitro. The receptors come from a human donor who had recovered from COVID-19.

CDR3 bases: TGTGCCAGCAGCTTATTAAAAGGGGGTTGGACTGAAGCTTTCTTT. Amino acid sequence: CASSLLKGGWTEAFF. The rearrangement joins TRBV7-2 to TRBJ1-1; D possibly corresponds to TRBD1 (6 bases). From germline, CDR1 is SGHTA and CDR2 FQGNSA. The germline V and J ends were trimmed by 2 bases and 5 bases, with 15 bases remaining between them. This CDR3 is 15 amino acids long.

This rearrangement joins TRBV7-8 to TRBJ2-1, with D perhaps TRBD2 (6 bases). The CDR3 runs 15 residues. Germline CDR1 SGHVS, CDR2 FQNEAQ. V was trimmed by 1 base and J by 3 bases, leaving 10 bases between them. CDR3 nucleotides: TGTGCCAGCAGCTTAGTCCGCGGGAACTACAATGAGCAGTTCTTC. Amino acids: CASSLVRGNYNEQFF.

In its sample, this clonotype was seen a few times. The chain couples TRBV19 to TRBJ1-2; D gene ambiguous. This CDR3 is built from 13 residues. The V end was cut by 7 bases, the J end by 4 bases, with 13 bases between. Germline CDR1 is LNHDA and CDR2 is SQIVND (reference sequence). The CDR3 nucleotides are TGTGCCAGTATGGGATCCAAGGGCTATGGCTACACCTTC. Translation: CASMGSKGYGYTF.

The V and J genes are TRBV7-2 and TRBJ2-5; D gene uncertain. The V end lost 2 bases, the J end lost 5 bases, and 9 bases lay between the germline ends. This CDR3 comprises 13 residues. Per germline, CDR1 SGHTA and CDR2 FQGNSA. CDR3 region: CASSLSVGETQYF. DNA of the CDR3: TGTGCCAGCAGCTTATCGGTGGGGGAGACCCAGTACTTC. Complete variable domain (other parts from reference TRBV7-2 and TRBJ2-5): GAGVSQSPSNKVTEKGKDVELRCDPISGHTALYWYRQSLGQGLEFLIYFQGNSAPDKSGLPSDRFSAERTGGSVSTLTIQRTQQEDSAVYLCASSLSVGETQYFGPGTRLLVL.

The V call is TRBV12-3 or TRBV12-4, the J call TRBJ2-1; TRBD1 is a possible D gene (6 bases). Trimming removed 6 bases from V and 3 bases from J, with 15 bases in between. This CDR3 is built from 15 residues. The CDR3 DNA sequence: TGTGCCAGCAGCCCCGCAGGGGAAAGCTACAATGAGCAGTTCTTC. It is translated as CASSPAGESYNEQFF.

CDR3 sequence (DNA): TGCAGTGCTAGAGAACCCCAAGTCCCCGAGCAGTACTTC. Protein: CSAREPQVPEQYF. This chain uses TRBV20-1 with TRBJ2-7, with D unresolved. Trimming shortened V by 0 bases and J by 6 bases, and 12 bases separated the two germline ends. This CDR3 is built from 13 residues. Germline values: CDR1 DFQATT, CDR2 SNEGSKA (reference sequence).

The CDR3 DNA follows: TGTGCCAGCAGCCACCGGACTAGCGGAACAGATACGCAGTATTTT. Translating it yields CASSHRTSGTDTQYF. This chain connects TRBV7-2 to TRBJ2-3; TRBD2 aligns across 10 bases. V shed 5 bases, J shed 3 bases, and the junction held 5 bases outside the gene matches. This CDR3 spans 15 amino acids. Germline V gene data show CDR1 as SGHTA and CDR2 as FQGNSA. Variable domain in full (rest from reference TRBV7-2 and TRBJ2-3): GAGVSQSPSNKVTEKGKDVELRCDPISGHTALYWYRQSLGQGLEFLIYFQGNSAPDKSGLPSDRFSAERTGGSVSTLTIQRTQQEDSAVYLCASSHRTSGTDTQYFGPGTRLTVL.

This clonotype was found once. The gene calls are TRBV7-9 and TRBJ2-5; 7 positions match TRBD2. The CDR3 consists of 14 residues. V lost 5 bases, J lost 4 bases, and 7 bases stayed unmatched. Per germline, CDR1 SEHNR and CDR2 FQNEAQ (reference sequence). CDR3 region: CASSPGSGGETQYF. CDR3 coding DNA: TGTGCCAGCAGCCCGGGTTCGGGAGGAGAGACCCAGTACTTC.

This clonotype was detected only a few times. The chain links TRBV27 to TRBJ1-5; 7 nucleotides align to TRBD1. CDR3 length equals 14 residues. The V gene's germline CDR1 is MNHEY and CDR2 SMNVEV (reference sequence). The V gene end was trimmed by 6 bases and the J gene end by 6 bases; junction bases not matched to a gene: 8. Written as DNA, the CDR3 is TGTGCCAGCAGCCCACGACAGGGCGGTCAGCCCCAGCATTTT. This translates into CASSPRQGGQPQHF.

Only a few counts were recorded for this clonotype. J is TRBJ1-2 and V is TRBV7-2; perhaps TRBD1 as D (5 bases). Trimming took off 3 bases at V and 2 bases at J, with 10 bases between the two ends. This CDR3 region has 14 residues. The V gene's germline CDR1 is SGHTA and CDR2 FQGNSA. CDR3 in amino acids: CASSFDSLNYGYTF. In DNA, the CDR3 is TGTGCCAGCAGCTTCGACAGTTTAAACTATGGCTACACCTTC.

This clonotype was seen only a few times. V gene TRBV6-1 combines with J gene TRBJ2-7; 7 nucleotides match TRBD1. The CDR3 is made up of 14 amino acids. Germline V gene data show CDR1 as MNHNS and CDR2 as SASEGT. The J segment lost 6 bases and the V segment lost 7 bases, leaving 12 bases of the junction unmatched. CDR3 protein: CASTSGTESSEQYF. Here the CDR3 DNA reads TGTGCCAGCACCTCCGGGACAGAATCCAGCGAGCAGTACTTC.

The sample holds a few counts of this clonotype. The chain combines TRBV28 with TRBJ2-7; TRBD1 is a possible D gene (6 bases). This CDR3 has 16 amino acids. Per germline, CDR1 MDHEN and CDR2 SYDVKM. V dropped 5 bases and J dropped 4 bases, with 21 bases sitting between them. The DNA of the CDR3 is TGTGCCAGCAGTCCCTGGACCCTCAGGGGTGGATACGAGCAGTACTTC. This gives the protein CASSPWTLRGGYEQYF.

The chain has TRBV18 and TRBJ1-5; weak D call: TRBD1 (5 bases). Deletions cut 2 bases from V and 1 base from J, with 6 bases between. The germline V gene encodes CDR1 KGHSH and CDR2 LQKENI. CDR3 length: 14 residues. DNA for the CDR3: TGTGCCAGCTCACCAGGGGCGAGCAATCAGCCCCAGCATTTT. Amino acid sequence: CASSPGASNQPQHF.

V is TRBV2 and J is TRBJ1-5; D unresolved. Germline CDR1 is SNHLY and CDR2 is FYNNEI. This CDR3 is built from 14 residues. The V end was cut by 6 bases, the J end by 9 bases, with 18 bases between. CDR3 protein: CASRGDVSKSPQHF. The DNA for the CDR3 is TGTGCCAGCAGAGGCGACGTCAGTAAGTCGCCCCAGCATTTT.

The J gene is TRBJ2-1, the V gene TRBV7-2; D is uncertain. The CDR3 consists of 13 residues. Deletions cut 2 bases from V and 6 bases from J, with 8 bases between. In germline, CDR1 is SGHTA, CDR2 FQGNSA. The CDR3 protein is CASSLSLSNEQFF. CDR3 DNA: TGTGCCAGCAGCTTATCGCTGAGCAATGAGCAGTTCTTC.

This chain connects TRBV20-1 to TRBJ2-5, with 15 bases matching TRBD2. This CDR3 has 16 amino acids. Germline values: CDR1 DFQATT, CDR2 SNEGSKA (reference sequence). V gave up 5 bases and J gave up 2 bases; unmatched junction bases: 6. The DNA of the CDR3 is TGCAGTGCTCCCGGACTAGCGGGGGGGCCACAAGAGACCCAGTACTTC. It codes for CSAPGLAGGPQETQYF.

The CDR3 sequence: CATSDPSGEGETQYF. DNA of the CDR3: TGTGCCACCAGTGATCCCTCCGGAGAGGGAGAGACCCAGTACTTC. The V call is TRBV24-1, the J call TRBJ2-5, with D perhaps TRBD2 (5 bases). The V end was cut by 3 bases, the J end by 4 bases, with 14 bases between. Germline loops: CDR1 KGHDR, CDR2 SFDVKD. This CDR3 contains 15 residues.

The V gene is TRBV21-1, the J gene TRBJ2-2. TRBV21-1 is termed a pseudogene. The CDR3 extends over 13 amino acids. This chain's CDR3 is CASSYREGRELFF. As DNA, the CDR3 is TGTGCCAGCAGCTACAGAGAAGGAAGGGAGCTGTTTTTT.

This clonotype was detected a few times. The rearrangement links TRBV2 to TRBJ1-5; D unclear. V was shortened by 6 bases and J by 0 bases, with 15 bases between the two germline ends. Germline V gene sequence: CDR1 SNHLY, CDR2 FYNNEI. CDR3 length: 16 residues. The CDR3, as DNA: TGTGCCAGCAGCGTCTCCGGCAGCTATAGCAATCAGCCCCAGCATTTT. Translation gives CASSVSGSYSNQPQHF.

This clonotype has more than one count but fewer than ten. The chain couples TRBV6-2 or TRBV6-3 to TRBJ2-5; 10 bases align to TRBD1. This CDR3 has 14 amino acids. With V trimmed by 5 bases and J by 5 bases, 5 bases remained unmatched. Germline V lookup: CDR1 MNHEY, CDR2 SVGEGT. CDR3 protein: CASSATGGWETQYF. The CDR3 DNA is TGTGCCAGCAGTGCGACAGGGGGCTGGGAGACCCAGTACTTC.

CDR3 sequence (DNA): TGTGCCAGCAGCTCTAGGACAGGGAAACCCTACGAGCAGTACTTC. It is translated as CASSSRTGKPYEQYF. This chain uses TRBV7-2 with TRBJ2-7; 8 bases map to TRBD1. The CDR3 has 15 amino acids. Trimming removed 4 bases from V and 2 bases from J; junction bases left unmatched: 7. Germline CDR1 is SGHTA and CDR2 is FQGNSA.

This clonotype was seen a few times. The chain is built from TRBV20-1 and TRBJ1-5; TRBD1 matches 12 bases. With 6 bases clipped from V and 6 bases from J, the junction kept 9 bases outside the gene matches. CDR3 size: 15 residues. From germline, CDR1 is DFQATT and CDR2 SNEGSKA (reference sequence). CDR3 amino acids: CSARVGQGAFQPQHF. DNA of the CDR3: TGCAGTGCCAGGGTGGGACAGGGGGCATTTCAGCCCCAGCATTTT.

This clonotype was recorded a few times. The chain recombines TRBV11-2 with TRBJ2-3, with D possibly being TRBD2 (6 bases). The germline V gene encodes CDR1 SGHAT and CDR2 FQNNGV. The CDR3 has 14 amino acids. Trimming took off 1 base at V and 4 bases at J, with 9 bases between the two ends. The CDR3 DNA reads TGTGCCAGCAGCTTAGCGCGGGAATCAGATACGCAGTATTTT. Encoded protein: CASSLARESDTQYF.

The rearrangement uses TRBV27 and TRBJ2-7; 11 bases fit TRBD2. Germline values: CDR1 MNHEY, CDR2 SMNVEV (reference sequence). Trimming took 5 bases from V and 5 from J; bases not matched to a gene: 8. The CDR3 sequence is 15 residues long. The CDR3 nucleotides read TGTGCCAGCAGTCTCGCACTAGCGGGAGTCAACGAGCAGTACTTC. It specifies CASSLALAGVNEQYF.

The chain employs TRBV11-2 and TRBJ1-3; unclear D gene. The germline V gene has CDR1 SGHAT and CDR2 FQNNGV. V lost 5 bases and J 10 bases, leaving 12 bases between the germline ends. The CDR3 has 12 amino acids. The CDR3 reads CASSPTIRTIYF. In nucleotides, the CDR3 is TGTGCCAGCAGCCCCACGATCCGTACCATATATTTT. The full variable domain, completed using reference TRBV11-2 and TRBJ1-3, is EAGVAQSPRYKIIEKRQSVAFWCNPISGHATLYWYQQILGQGPKLLIQFQNNGVVDDSQLPKDRFSAERLKGVDSTLKIQPAKLEDSAVYLCASSPTIRTIYFGEGSWLTVV.

This clonotype occurred a few times. V is TRBV20-1 and J is TRBJ2-7, with 9 nucleotides matching TRBD2. The length of the CDR3 is 13 residues. The V and J ends lost 3 bases and 0 bases, in that order; junction bases with no gene match: 0. Germline V gene data show CDR1 as DFQATT and CDR2 as SNEGSKA (reference sequence). The CDR3 coding sequence is TGCAGTGCTAGGACTAGCGGCTCCTACGAGCAGTACTTC. Encoded protein: CSARTSGSYEQYF.

This clonotype occurred a few times. The chain recombines TRBV12-3 or TRBV12-4 with TRBJ1-5; 10 bases match TRBD1. This CDR3 is built from 13 residues. Losses at the gene ends were 5 bases for V and 9 bases for J; bases not matched to a gene: 4. The CDR3 sequence: CASSRDRGWPQHF. The CDR3 DNA reads TGTGCCAGCAGTAGGGACAGGGGATGGCCCCAGCATTTT.

This chain uses TRBV5-1 with TRBJ2-7; D uncertain. CDR1 and CDR2 (germline): SGHRS, YFSETQ. Trimming pared 4 bases from V and 4 bases from J, leaving 18 bases between. The CDR3 spans 15 residues. The CDR3 DNA is TGCGCCAGCAGCCCCCGTCCGGAGTCTTATTACGAGCAGTACTTC. This sequence encodes CASSPRPESYYEQYF.